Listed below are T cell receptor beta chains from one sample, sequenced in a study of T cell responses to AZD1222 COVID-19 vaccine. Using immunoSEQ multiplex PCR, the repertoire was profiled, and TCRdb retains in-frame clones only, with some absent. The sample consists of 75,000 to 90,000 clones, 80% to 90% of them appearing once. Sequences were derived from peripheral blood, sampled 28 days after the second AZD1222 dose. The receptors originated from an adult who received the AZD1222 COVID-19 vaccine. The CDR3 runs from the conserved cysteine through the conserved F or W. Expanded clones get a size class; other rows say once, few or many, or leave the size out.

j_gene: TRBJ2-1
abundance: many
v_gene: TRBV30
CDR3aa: CAVGVYNEQFF

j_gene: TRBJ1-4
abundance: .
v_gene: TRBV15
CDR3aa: CATSRDRGENEKLFF

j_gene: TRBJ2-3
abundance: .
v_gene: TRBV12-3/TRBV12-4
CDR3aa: CASSGADTQYF

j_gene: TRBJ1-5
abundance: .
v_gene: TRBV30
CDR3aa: CAWSKTGGNQPQHF

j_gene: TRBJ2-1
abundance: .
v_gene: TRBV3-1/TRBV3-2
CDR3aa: CASSRVRQGDNNEQFF

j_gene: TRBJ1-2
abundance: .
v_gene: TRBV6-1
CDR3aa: CASSERGDYGYTF

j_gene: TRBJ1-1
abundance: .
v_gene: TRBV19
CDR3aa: CASSPLAEAFF

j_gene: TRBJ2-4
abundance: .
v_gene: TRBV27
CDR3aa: CASSLSISYIQYF

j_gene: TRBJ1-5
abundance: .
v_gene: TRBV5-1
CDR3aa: CASSAGRGDQPQHF

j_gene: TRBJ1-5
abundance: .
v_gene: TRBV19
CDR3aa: CASSTDRGPEDQPQHF

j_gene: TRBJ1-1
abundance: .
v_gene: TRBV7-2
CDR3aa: CASSNSVEAFF

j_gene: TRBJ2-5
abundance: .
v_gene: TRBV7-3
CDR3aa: CASSLTGRQETQYF

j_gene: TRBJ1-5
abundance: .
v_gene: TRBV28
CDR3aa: CATNRGAQPQHF

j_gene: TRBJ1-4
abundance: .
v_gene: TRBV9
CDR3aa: CASSATGTGRTNEKLFF

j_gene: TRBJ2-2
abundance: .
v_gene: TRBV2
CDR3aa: CASRWTQNTGELFF

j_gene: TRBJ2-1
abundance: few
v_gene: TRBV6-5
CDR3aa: CASRADSYNEQFF

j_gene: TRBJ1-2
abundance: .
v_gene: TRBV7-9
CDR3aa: CASSLAGANYGYTF

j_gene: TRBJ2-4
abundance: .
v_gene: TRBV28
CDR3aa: CASSLGTADIQYF

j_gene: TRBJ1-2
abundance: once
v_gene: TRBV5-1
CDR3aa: CASSLVAGGSTGYTF

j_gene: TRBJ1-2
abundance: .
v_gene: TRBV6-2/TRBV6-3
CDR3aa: CASSRDPNYGYTF

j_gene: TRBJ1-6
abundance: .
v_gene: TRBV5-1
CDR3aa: CASSHQADSDSPLHF

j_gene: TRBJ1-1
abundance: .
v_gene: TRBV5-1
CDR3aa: CASSLGRGNTEAFF

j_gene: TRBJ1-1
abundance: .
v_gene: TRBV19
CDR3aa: CASSIYVNTEAFF

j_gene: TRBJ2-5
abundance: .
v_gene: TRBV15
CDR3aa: CATSRDGDTQYF

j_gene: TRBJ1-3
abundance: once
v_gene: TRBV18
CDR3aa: CASSRDRGSGNTIYF

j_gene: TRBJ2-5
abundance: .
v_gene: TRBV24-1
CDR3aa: CATSKRFQETQYF

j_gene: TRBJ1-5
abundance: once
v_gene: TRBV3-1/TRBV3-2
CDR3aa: CASSQGQAIGQPQHF

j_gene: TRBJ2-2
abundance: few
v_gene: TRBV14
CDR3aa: CASSQVLGGTGELFF

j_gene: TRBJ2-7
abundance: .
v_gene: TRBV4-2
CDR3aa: CASSQDDWSGSLDEQYF

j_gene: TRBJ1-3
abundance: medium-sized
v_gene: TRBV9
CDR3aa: CASSVGGAGNTIYF

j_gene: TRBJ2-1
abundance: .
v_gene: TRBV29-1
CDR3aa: CSVQGTSGIYEQFF

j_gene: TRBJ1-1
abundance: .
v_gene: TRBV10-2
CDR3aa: CASSEYKNTEAFF

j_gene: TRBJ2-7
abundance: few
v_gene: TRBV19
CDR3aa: CASSMGGGYEQYF

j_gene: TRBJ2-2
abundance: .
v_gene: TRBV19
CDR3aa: CASSIEGDWTGELFF

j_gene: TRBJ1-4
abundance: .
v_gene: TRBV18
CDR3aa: CASSPRGGTNEKLFF

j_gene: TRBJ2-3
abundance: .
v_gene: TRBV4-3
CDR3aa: CASSQEGSTTDTQYF

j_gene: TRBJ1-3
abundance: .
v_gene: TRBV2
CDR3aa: CASKRGNSGNTIYF

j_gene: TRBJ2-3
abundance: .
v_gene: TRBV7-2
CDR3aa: CASKWEGSTDTQYF

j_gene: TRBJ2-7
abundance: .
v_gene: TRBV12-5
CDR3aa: CASAPGQGSSYEQYF

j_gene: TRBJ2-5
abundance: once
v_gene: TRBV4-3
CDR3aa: CASSPGLAEETQYF

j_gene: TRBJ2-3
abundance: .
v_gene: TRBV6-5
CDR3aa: CASRLVSLVTDTQYF

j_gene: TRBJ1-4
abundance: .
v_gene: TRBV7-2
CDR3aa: CASSPTLANEKLFF

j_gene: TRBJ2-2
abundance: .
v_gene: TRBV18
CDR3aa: CASSTSRETGELFF

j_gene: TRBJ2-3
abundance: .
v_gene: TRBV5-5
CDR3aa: CASNSGLAGLTDTQYF

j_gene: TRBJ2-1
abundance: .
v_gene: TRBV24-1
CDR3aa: CATSDLMGNEQFF

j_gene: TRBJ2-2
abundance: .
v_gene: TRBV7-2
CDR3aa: CASSPNTGELFF

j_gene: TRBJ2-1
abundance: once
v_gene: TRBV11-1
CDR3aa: CASSPGDRGNNEQFF

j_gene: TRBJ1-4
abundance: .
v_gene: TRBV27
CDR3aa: CASSSYPGYEKLFF

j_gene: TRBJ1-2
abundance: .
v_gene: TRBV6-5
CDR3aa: CASTVGQGANGYTF

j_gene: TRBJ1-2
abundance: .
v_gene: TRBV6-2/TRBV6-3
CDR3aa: CASSYSIGYTF

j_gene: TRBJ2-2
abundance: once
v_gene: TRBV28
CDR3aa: CASSRTGNTGELFF